What follows are 20 T cell receptor beta chains derived from one specimen sequenced in a study of T cell responses to AZD1222 COVID-19 vaccine. TCRdb's table, derived via immunoSEQ multiplex PCR, lists solely in-frame clones and lacks some. Among 100,000 to 150,000 clones listed, 85% to 90% were seen once. Here the sequenced sample was peripheral blood, taken 28 days after the second AZD1222 dose. These receptors were collected from an adult who received the AZD1222 COVID-19 vaccine.

This chain links TRBV5-4 with TRBJ1-1, with D possibly being TRBD1 (6 bases). This CDR3 contains 15 residues. Germline loops: CDR1 SGHNT, CDR2 YYREEE (reference sequence). Trimming took 3 bases from V and 4 from J, leaving 16 bases between them. CDR3 coding DNA: TGTGCCAGCAGCTCCCGGACCCGGGGGGCCACTGAAGCTTTCTTT. Protein sequence: CASSSRTRGATEAFF. The full variable domain, in which reference TRBV5-4 and TRBJ1-1 provide the parts outside the CDR3, is ETGVTQSPTHLIKTRGQQVTLRCSSQSGHNTVSWYQQALGQGPQFIFQYYREEENGRGNFPPRFSGLQFPNYSSELNVNALELDDSALYLCASSSRTRGATEAFFGQGTRLTVV.

V is TRBV6-5 and J is TRBJ1-3; D gene ambiguous. This CDR3 is 13 amino acids long. CDR1 and CDR2 from the germline V gene are MNHEY and SVGAGI. V dropped 8 bases and J dropped 2 bases, with 10 bases sitting between them. In nucleotides, the CDR3 is TGTGCCAGCCAGAGTTTTCCTGGAAACACCATATATTTT. It encodes CASQSFPGNTIYF.

The rearrangement uses TRBV19 and TRBJ2-3; TRBD1 matches 10 bases. CDR3 size: 16 residues. V lost 3 bases to trimming and J lost 4 bases; unmatched junction nucleotides: 7. CDR1 LNHDA and CDR2 SQIVND come from the germline V gene (reference sequence). In DNA, the CDR3 is TGTGCCAGTAGTATTGGGGGACAGGGGTCCGCAGATACGCAGTATTTT. It codes for CASSIGGQGSADTQYF.

This sequence joins TRBV19 and TRBJ1-1; maybe TRBD1 (6 bases). Germline V gene data show CDR1 as LNHDA and CDR2 as SQIVND (reference sequence). CDR3 length: 14 residues. V was clipped by 7 bases and J by 6 bases, with 18 bases between them. The CDR3 DNA is TGTGCCAGTACCCCCCGAGGGGGGCCAGCTGAAGCTTTCTTT. Its protein is CASTPRGGPAEAFF.

This chain joins TRBV4-2 and TRBJ1-4; the D gene is possibly TRBD1 (6 bases). Germline V gene data show CDR1 as LGHNA and CDR2 as YNFKEQ. The CDR3 has 17 amino acids. V lost 2 bases, J lost 11 bases, and 24 bases lay in between. This CDR3 is CASSQSVGSGGAGKLFF. In nucleotides, the CDR3 is TGTGCCAGCAGCCAAAGTGTCGGTTCTGGGGGCGCGGGGAAACTGTTTTTT.

The genes are TRBV11-3 and TRBJ2-5; 8 positions agree with TRBD2. V lost 2 bases, J lost 1 base, and 3 bases stayed unmatched. In germline, CDR1 is SGHNT, CDR2 YENEEA. The CDR3 is 15 residues long. The CDR3 DNA is TGTGCCAGCAGCTTAAGCGGGGGATCCCAAGAGACCCAGTACTTC. Its protein is CASSLSGGSQETQYF. The whole variable domain, remainder taken from reference TRBV11-3 and TRBJ2-5, is EAGVVQSPRYKIIEKKQPVAFWCNPISGHNTLYWYLQNLGQGPELLIRYENEEAVDDSQLPKDRFSAERLKGVDSTLKIQPAELGDSAVYLCASSLSGGSQETQYFGPGTRLLVL.

The chain is built from TRBV30 and TRBJ1-3; D not resolved. From germline, CDR1 is GTSNPN and CDR2 SVGIG (reference sequence). The V and J ends lost 5 bases and 3 bases respectively, with 11 bases between them. The CDR3 has 13 residues. CDR3 nucleotide sequence: TGTGCCTGGGGCCTCCGGGGTGGAAACACCATATATTTT. It is translated as CAWGLRGGNTIYF.

V and J are TRBV21-1 and TRBJ1-4; TRBD1, as called in the table, went unchecked against the DNA. TRBV21-1 is a known pseudogene. CDR3 length equals 16 residues. This chain's CDR3 is CASSKGQGGHNEKLFF. In DNA, the CDR3 is TGTGCCAGCAGCAAGGGACAGGGGGGACATAATGAAAAACTGTTTTTT.

The chain is built from TRBV7-8 and TRBJ1-5; TRBD1 aligns across 7 bases. V lost 5 bases and J lost 0; bases outside the gene matches: 4. Germline CDR1 is SGHVS and CDR2 is FQNEAQ. The CDR3 consists of 15 residues. The CDR3 DNA reads as TGTGCCAGCAGCATTTGGACAGGTAGCAATCAGCCCCAGCATTTT. It encodes CASSIWTGSNQPQHF.

The gene calls are TRBV11-2 and TRBJ1-5; D is unresolved. The CDR3 has 13 amino acids. CDR1 and CDR2 (germline): SGHAT, FQNNGV. V lost 5 bases and J 6 bases, leaving 11 bases between the germline ends. The CDR3 bases are TGTGCCAGCAGCACAAAGAATGGTCAGCCCCAGCATTTT. As protein: CASSTKNGQPQHF. The whole variable domain, remainder taken from reference TRBV11-2 and TRBJ1-5, is EAGVAQSPRYKIIEKRQSVAFWCNPISGHATLYWYQQILGQGPKLLIQFQNNGVVDDSQLPKDRFSAERLKGVDSTLKIQPAKLEDSAVYLCASSTKNGQPQHFGDGTRLSIL.

This sequence joins TRBV6-5 and TRBJ2-7; 10 positions match TRBD2. Trimming cost V 4 bases and J 2 bases; bases outside gene matches: 8. The CDR3 is 16 amino acids. The germline CDR1 and CDR2 sequences are MNHEY and SVGAGI. The CDR3 region has the DNA TGTGCCAGCAGTTCTCATAGCGGGGGGACGACCTACGAGCAGTACTTC. Its translation: CASSSHSGGTTYEQYF.

The CDR3 sequence is CASSQIWGDGYTF. The CDR3 DNA sequence: TGTGCCAGCAGCCAAATCTGGGGCGATGGCTACACCTTC. This chain uses TRBV9 with TRBJ1-2, with D tentatively TRBD1 (5 bases). The CDR3 contains 13 residues. Trimming cost V 4 bases and J 6 bases, with 13 bases left between them. Germline CDR1 SGDLS, CDR2 YYNGEE.

The chain couples TRBV9 to TRBJ2-3, with no clear D. CDR1 and CDR2 from the germline V gene are SGDLS and YYNGEE. The CDR3 sequence is 15 residues long. The V end was cut by 0 bases, the J end by 2 bases, with 10 bases between. CDR3 coding DNA: TGTGCCAGCAGCGTAGGTGGGGAAAACACAGATACGCAGTATTTT. Translated, it gives CASSVGGENTDTQYF.

The J gene is TRBJ1-2, the V gene TRBV7-9; D gene unclear. Germline assignment: CDR1 SEHNR and CDR2 FQNEAQ (reference sequence). Deletions cut 4 bases from V and 3 bases from J, with 6 bases between. The CDR3 consists of 12 residues. The CDR3 coding sequence is TGTGCCAGCAGCTGGGTTGACTATGGCTACACCTTC. It codes for CASSWVDYGYTF.

The chain joins TRBV7-9 to TRBJ1-2, with TRBD1 matching over 7 bases. Per germline, CDR1 SEHNR and CDR2 FQNEAQ (reference sequence). Unmatched junction bases numbered 16, after V lost 7 bases and J lost 8 bases. This CDR3 has 15 residues. The CDR3 is CASTSPHRGSKGYTF. The CDR3 DNA follows: TGTGCCAGCACCTCACCACACAGGGGATCCAAAGGCTACACCTTC.

This clone was detected once. The chain is built from TRBV7-2 and TRBJ2-1; D not resolved. In germline, CDR1 is SGHTA, CDR2 FQGNSA. The CDR3 loop spans 11 amino acids. V was cut by 2 bases and J by 9 bases, with 5 bases left in between. The CDR3, as DNA: TGTGCCAGCAGCTTATTTGGTGAGCAGTTCTTC. It specifies CASSLFGEQFF.

The chain uses TRBV25-1 and TRBJ1-2; no clear D. The ends were cut back, 6 bases at V and 2 bases at J, with 4 bases in the middle. The CDR3 extends over 11 amino acids. Germline assignment: CDR1 MGHDK and CDR2 SYGVNS. The DNA of the CDR3 is TGTGCCAGCAGCAGGAACTATGGCTACACCTTC. Amino acids: CASSRNYGYTF.

This chain links TRBV5-6 with TRBJ1-5, with 8 bases identical to TRBD1. Trimming cost V 4 bases and J 0 bases; bases outside gene matches: 6. This CDR3 comprises 16 residues. Per germline, CDR1 SGHDT and CDR2 YYEEEE. The chain's CDR3 is CASSRRQGTSNQPQHF. The CDR3 region has the DNA TGTGCCAGCAGCCGGAGACAGGGGACTAGCAATCAGCCCCAGCATTTT.

This chain links TRBV29-1 with TRBJ2-3, with 10 bases that match TRBD2. J was trimmed by 5 bases and V by 7 bases; bases with no gene match: 15. Per the germline V gene, CDR1 is SQVTM and CDR2 is ANQGSEA. CDR3 length: 16 amino acids. The CDR3 here is CSAHPSGGALRDTQYF. CDR3 coding DNA: TGCAGCGCCCACCCCAGCGGGGGGGCTCTCAGAGATACGCAGTATTTT.

The chain is built from TRBV2 and TRBJ1-1, with no clear D. The CDR3 has 14 residues. Germline V gene data show CDR1 as SNHLY and CDR2 as FYNNEI. V lost 2 bases, J lost 4 bases, and 11 bases lay in between. The CDR3 here is CASSEFLSGTEAFF. The CDR3 DNA sequence: TGTGCCAGCAGTGAATTCCTGAGCGGCACTGAAGCTTTCTTT.